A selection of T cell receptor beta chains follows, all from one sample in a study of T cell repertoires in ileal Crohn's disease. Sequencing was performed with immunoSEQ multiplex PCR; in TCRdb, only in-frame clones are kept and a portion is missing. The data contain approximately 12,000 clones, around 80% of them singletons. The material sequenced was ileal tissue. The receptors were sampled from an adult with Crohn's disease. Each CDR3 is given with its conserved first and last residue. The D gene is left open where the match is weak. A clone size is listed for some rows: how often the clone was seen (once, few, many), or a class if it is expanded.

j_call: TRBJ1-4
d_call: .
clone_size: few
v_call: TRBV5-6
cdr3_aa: CASSSIRTDATNEKLFF
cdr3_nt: TGTGCCAGCAGTTCTATCCGGACAGACGCAACTAATGAAAAACTGTTTTTT

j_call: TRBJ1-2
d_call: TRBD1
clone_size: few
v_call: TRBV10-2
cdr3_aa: CASTSFRIPGGGYTF
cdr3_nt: TGCGCCAGCACCTCTTTTCGGATACCAGGGGGAGGCTACACCTTC

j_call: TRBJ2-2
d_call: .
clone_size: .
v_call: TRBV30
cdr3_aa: CAWNLGGTATTGELFF
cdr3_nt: TGTGCCTGGAACCTCGGAGGGACAGCTACTACCGGGGAGCTGTTTTTT

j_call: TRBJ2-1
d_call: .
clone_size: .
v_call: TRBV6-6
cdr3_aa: CASSYGRTSYNEQFF
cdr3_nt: TGTGCCAGCAGTTACGGGCGCACTTCCTACAATGAGCAGTTCTTC

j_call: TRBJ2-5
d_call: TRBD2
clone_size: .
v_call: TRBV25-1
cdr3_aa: CASSPGRGLGETQYF
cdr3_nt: TGTGCCAGCAGTCCAGGGAGGGGTTTGGGGGAGACCCAGTACTTC

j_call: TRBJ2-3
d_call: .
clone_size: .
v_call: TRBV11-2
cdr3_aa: CASSRGGTQYF
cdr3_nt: TGTGCCAGCAGCAGGGGGGGTACGCAGTATTTT

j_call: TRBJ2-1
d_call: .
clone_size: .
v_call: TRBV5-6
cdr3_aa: CASSLEAGRIYNEQFF
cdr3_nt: TGTGCCAGCAGCTTGGAGGCAGGGAGGATCTACAATGAGCAGTTCTTC

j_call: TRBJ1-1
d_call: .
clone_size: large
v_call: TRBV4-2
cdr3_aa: CASSQNRAEAFF
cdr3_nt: TGTGCCAGCAGCCAGAACAGGGCTGAAGCTTTCTTT

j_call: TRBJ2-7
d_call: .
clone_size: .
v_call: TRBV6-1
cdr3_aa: CASSEPGHISYEQYF
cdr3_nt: TGTGCCAGCAGTGAACCGGGACATATATCCTACGAGCAGTACTTC

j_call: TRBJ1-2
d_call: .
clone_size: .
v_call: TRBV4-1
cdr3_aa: CASSQEWQVNYGYTF
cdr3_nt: TGCGCCAGCAGCCAAGAGTGGCAGGTTAACTATGGCTACACCTTC

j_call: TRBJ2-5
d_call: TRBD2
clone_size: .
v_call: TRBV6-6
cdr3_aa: CASSYGAGGQETQYF
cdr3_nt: TGTGCCAGCAGTTACGGAGCGGGGGGGCAAGAGACCCAGTACTTC

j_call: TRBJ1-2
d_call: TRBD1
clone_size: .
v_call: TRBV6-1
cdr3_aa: CASSEQGAYGYTF
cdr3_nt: TGTGCCAGCAGTGAACAGGGGGCTTATGGCTACACCTTC

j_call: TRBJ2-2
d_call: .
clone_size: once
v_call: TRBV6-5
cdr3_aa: CASSPRQNTGELFF
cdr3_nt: TGTGCCAGCAGTCCCCGACAGAACACCGGGGAGCTGTTTTTT

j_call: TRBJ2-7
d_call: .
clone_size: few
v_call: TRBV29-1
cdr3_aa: CSVAKGAAYEQYF
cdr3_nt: TGCAGCGTTGCGAAAGGGGCCGCCTACGAGCAGTACTTC

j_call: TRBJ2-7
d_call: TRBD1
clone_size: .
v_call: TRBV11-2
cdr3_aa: CATRTGGDYEQYF
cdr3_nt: TGTGCCACTCGGACAGGGGGGGACTACGAGCAGTACTTC

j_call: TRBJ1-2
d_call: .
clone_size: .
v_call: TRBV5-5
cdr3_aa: CASSLRGGAGSYGYTF
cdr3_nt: TGTGCCAGCAGCTTACGGGGGGGCGCGGGTAGCTATGGCTACACCTTC

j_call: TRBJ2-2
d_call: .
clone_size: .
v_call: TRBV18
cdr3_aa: CASSPTRGDTGELFF
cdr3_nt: TGTGCCAGCTCACCAACCAGGGGGGACACCGGGGAGCTGTTTTTT

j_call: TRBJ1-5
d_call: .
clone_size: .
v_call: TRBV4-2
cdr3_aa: CASSRRRYSNQPQHF
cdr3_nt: TGTGCCAGCAGCCGCCGGAGATATAGCAATCAGCCCCAGCATTTT

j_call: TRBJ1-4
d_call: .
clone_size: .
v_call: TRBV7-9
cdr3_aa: CASSLPARGLEKLFF
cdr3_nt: TGTGCCAGCAGCTTACCGGCCCGGGGTCTTGAAAAACTGTTTTTT

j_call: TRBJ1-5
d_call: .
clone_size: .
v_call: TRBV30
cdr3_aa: CAWSTTGYSNQPQHF
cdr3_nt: TGTGCCTGGAGTACTACAGGGTATAGCAATCAGCCCCAGCATTTT

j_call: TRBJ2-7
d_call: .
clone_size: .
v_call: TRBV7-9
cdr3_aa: CASSLDFKSSYEQYF
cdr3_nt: TGTGCCAGCAGCTTAGACTTCAAGAGCTCCTACGAGCAGTACTTC

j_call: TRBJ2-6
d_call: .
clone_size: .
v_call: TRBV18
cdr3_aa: CASSVVRVRYAGANVLTF
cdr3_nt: TGTGCCAGCTCAGTCGTGAGGGTACGCTACGCTGGGGCCAACGTCCTGACTTTC

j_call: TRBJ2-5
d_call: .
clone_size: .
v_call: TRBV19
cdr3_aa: CASSPPGWRETQYF
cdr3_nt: TGTGCCAGTAGTCCCCCGGGTTGGCGGGAGACCCAGTACTTC

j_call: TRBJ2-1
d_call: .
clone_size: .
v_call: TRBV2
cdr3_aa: CASSEGPNLNEQFF
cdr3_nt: TGTGCCAGCAGTGAAGGTCCTAACCTCAATGAGCAGTTCTTC

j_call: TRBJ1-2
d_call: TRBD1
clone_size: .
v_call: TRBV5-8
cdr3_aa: CASSLGGTGVTSYTF
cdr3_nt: TGTGCCAGCAGCTTGGGTGGGACAGGGGTTACAAGCTACACCTTC

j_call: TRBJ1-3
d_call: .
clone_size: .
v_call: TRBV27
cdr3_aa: CASSPSGLEGVSGNTIYF
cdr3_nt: TGTGCCAGCAGTCCCTCAGGACTCGAGGGGGTCTCTGGAAACACCATATATTTT

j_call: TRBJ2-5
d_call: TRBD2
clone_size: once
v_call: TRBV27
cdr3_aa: CASSSGLAGAAGETQYF
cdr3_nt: TGTGCCAGCAGTTCGGGACTAGCGGGAGCGGCGGGAGAGACCCAGTACTTC

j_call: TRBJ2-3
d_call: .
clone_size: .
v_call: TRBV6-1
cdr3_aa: CASSEERDTQYF
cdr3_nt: TGTGCCAGCAGTGAAGAGCGAGATACGCAGTATTTT

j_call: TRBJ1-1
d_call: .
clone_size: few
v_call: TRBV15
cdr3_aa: CATSRRANTEAFF
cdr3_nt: TGTGCCACCAGCAGGAGGGCGAACACTGAAGCTTTCTTT

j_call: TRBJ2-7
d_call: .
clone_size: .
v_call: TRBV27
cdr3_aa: CASSFADRSYEQYF
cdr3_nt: TGTGCCAGCAGTTTTGCGGACAGATCCTACGAGCAGTACTTC

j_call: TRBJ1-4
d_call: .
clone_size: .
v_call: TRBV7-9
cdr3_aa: CASSFSGRESEKLFF
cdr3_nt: TGTGCCAGCAGCTTCTCTGGCAGGGAAAGTGAAAAACTGTTTTTT

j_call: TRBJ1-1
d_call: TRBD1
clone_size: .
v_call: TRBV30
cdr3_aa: CAWSTGGHTEAFF
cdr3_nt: TGTGCCTGGAGCACAGGGGGCCACACTGAAGCTTTCTTT

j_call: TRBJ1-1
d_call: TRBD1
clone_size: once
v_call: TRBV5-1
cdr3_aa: CASSWGGTGVEAFF
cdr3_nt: TGCGCCAGCAGCTGGGGGGGGACAGGGGTTGAAGCTTTCTTT

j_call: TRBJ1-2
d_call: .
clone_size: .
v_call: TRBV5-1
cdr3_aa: CASSFSGTSNYGYTF
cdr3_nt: TGCGCCAGCAGCTTCTCCGGGACATCTAACTATGGCTACACCTTC

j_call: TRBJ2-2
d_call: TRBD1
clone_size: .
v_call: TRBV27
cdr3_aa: CASTSRLQGATDTGELFF
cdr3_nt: TGTGCCAGCACTTCTCGCCTCCAGGGGGCTACGGACACCGGGGAGCTGTTTTTT

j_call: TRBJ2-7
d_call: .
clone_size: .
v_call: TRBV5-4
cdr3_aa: CASSTRGSSRKGEQYF
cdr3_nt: TGTGCCAGCAGCACCCGGGGGAGCTCGAGAAAGGGGGAGCAGTACTTC

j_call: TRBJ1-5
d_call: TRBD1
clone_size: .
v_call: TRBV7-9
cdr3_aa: CASSLETGGQPQHF
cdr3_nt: TGTGCCAGCAGCTTAGAAACAGGGGGTCAGCCCCAGCATTTT

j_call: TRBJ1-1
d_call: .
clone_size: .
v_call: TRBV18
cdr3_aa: CASSSGITMNTEAFF
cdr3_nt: TGTGCCAGCTCATCAGGGATTACAATGAACACTGAAGCTTTCTTT

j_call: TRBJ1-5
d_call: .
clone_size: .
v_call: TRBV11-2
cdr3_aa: CASSLSSVQPQHF
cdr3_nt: TGTGCCAGCAGCTTATCCTCGGTTCAGCCCCAGCATTTT

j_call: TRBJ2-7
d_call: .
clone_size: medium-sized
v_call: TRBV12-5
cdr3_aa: CASGLASGYEQYF
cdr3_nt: TGTGCTAGTGGTTTGGCCTCAGGGTACGAGCAGTACTTC

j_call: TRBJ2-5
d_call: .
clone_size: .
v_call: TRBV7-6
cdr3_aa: CASSLPGWKTQYF
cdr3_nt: TGTGCCAGCAGCTTACCAGGTTGGAAGACCCAGTACTTC

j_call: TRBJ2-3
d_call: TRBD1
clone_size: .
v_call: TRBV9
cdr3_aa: CASSVAGQGRADTQYF
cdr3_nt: TGTGCCAGCAGCGTAGCAGGACAGGGTAGGGCAGATACGCAGTATTTT

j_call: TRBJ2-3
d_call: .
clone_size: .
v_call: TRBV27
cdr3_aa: CASSKQVSTDTQYF
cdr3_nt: TGTGCCAGCAGTAAACAGGTTTCCACAGATACGCAGTATTTT

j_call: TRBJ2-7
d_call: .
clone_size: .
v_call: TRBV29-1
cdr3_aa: CSVGTASYEQYF
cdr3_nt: TGCAGCGTTGGGACAGCCTCCTACGAGCAGTACTTC

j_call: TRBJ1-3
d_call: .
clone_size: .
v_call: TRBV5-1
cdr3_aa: CASSLSLSGNTIYF
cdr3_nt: TGCGCCAGCAGCTTGTCCTTATCTGGAAACACCATATATTTT